This T cell receptor beta chain was retrieved from a study of T cells in localized non-small cell lung cancer. Produced via immunoSEQ multiplex PCR; TCRdb's table is partial and in-frame only. This table holds about 15,000 clones, around 90% found once. Study findings and constraints: Adjacent lung exhibited a median of 57 among the 100 most abundant tumor clones.

Germline CDR1 is SQVTM and CDR2 is ANQGSEA. The CDR3 has 14 residues. Between the trimmed V and J ends, which lost 6 bases and 8 bases, there was a span of 20 bases. This clone was counted a single time. Antigen specificity is unknown. This clonotype was sampled from a woman between 35 and 70 years old with stage III lung adenocarcinoma. The chain links TRBV29-1 to TRBJ2-1, with a tentative D call TRBD2 (5 bases). The sequences come from peripheral blood mononuclear cells, collected before any cancer treatment. The CDR3 region is CSVSFREYGHEQFF. In nucleotides, the CDR3 is TGCAGCGTCTCATTCCGGGAATACGGGCATGAGCAGTTCTTC.